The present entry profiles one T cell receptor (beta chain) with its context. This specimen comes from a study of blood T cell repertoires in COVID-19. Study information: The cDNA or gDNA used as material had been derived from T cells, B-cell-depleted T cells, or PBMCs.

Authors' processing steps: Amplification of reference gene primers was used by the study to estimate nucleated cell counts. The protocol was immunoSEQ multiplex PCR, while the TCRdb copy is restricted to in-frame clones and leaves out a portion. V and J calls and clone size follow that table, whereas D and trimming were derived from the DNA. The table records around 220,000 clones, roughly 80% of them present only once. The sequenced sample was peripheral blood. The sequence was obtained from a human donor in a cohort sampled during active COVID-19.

CDR3 in amino acids: CASGGLAGGIGPGELFF. The CDR3 DNA reads TGTGCCAGCGGGGGACTAGCGGGAGGAATAGGGCCCGGGGAGCTGTTTTTT. V gene TRBV19 combines with J gene TRBJ2-2; 15 bases match TRBD2. The V segment lost 9 bases and the J segment 6 bases; nucleotides outside the gene matches: 11. Germline assignment: CDR1 LNHDA and CDR2 SQIVND (reference sequence). The CDR3 sequence is 17 residues long.